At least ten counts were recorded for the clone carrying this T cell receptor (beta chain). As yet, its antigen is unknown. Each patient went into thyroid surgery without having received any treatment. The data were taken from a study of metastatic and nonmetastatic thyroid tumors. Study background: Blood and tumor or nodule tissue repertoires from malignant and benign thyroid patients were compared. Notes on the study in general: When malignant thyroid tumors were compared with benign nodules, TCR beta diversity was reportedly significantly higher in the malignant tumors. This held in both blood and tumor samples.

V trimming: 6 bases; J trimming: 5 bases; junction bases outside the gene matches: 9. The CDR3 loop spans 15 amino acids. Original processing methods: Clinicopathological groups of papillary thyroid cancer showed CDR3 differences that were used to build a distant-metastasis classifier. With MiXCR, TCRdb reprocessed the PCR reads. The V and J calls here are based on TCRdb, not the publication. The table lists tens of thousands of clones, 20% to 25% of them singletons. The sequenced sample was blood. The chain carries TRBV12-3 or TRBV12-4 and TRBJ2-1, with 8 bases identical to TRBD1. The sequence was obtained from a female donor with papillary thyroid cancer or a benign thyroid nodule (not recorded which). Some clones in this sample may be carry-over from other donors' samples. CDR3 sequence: CASSPGTGFHNEQFF. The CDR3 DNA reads TGTGCCAGCAGCCCCGGGACAGGTTTCCACAATGAGCAGTTCTTC.